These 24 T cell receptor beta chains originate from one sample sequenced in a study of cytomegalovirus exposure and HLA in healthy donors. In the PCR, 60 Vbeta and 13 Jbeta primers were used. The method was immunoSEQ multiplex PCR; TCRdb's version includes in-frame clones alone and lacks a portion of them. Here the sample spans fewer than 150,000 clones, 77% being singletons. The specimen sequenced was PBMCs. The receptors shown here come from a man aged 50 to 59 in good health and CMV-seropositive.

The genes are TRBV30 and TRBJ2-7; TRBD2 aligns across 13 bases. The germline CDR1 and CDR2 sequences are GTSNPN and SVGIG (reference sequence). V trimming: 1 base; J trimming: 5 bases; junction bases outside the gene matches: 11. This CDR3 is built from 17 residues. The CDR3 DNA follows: TGTGCCTGGAGTGCTTACCGAACTAGCGGGAGGGGCAACGAGCAGTACTTC. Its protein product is CAWSAYRTSGRGNEQYF.

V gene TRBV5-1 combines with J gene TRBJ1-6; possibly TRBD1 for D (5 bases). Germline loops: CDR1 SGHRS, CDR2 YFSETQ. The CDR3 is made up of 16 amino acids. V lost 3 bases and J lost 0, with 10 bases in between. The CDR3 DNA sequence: TGCGCCAGCAGCTGGCAGGGATCCTCCTATAATTCACCCCTCCACTTT. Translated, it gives CASSWQGSSYNSPLHF.

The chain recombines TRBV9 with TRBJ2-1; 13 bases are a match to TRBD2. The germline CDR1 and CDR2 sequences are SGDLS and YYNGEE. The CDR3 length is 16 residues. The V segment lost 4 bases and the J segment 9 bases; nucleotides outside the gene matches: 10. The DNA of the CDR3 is TGTGCCAGCAGCATCTTACTAGCGGGAGGGCCCGGTGAGCAGTTCTTC. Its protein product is CASSILLAGGPGEQFF. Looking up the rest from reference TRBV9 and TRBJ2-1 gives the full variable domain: DSGVTQTPKHLITATGQRVTLRCSPRSGDLSVYWYQQSLDQGLQFLIQYYNGEERAKGNILERFSAQQFPDLHSELNLSSLELGDSALYFCASSILLAGGPGEQFFGPGTRLTVL.

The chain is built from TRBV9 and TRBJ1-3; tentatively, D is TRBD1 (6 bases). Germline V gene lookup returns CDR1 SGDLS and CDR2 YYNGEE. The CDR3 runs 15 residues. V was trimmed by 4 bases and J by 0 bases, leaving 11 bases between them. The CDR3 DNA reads TGTGCCAGCAGCCGGGACACGAACTCTGGAAACACCATATATTTT. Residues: CASSRDTNSGNTIYF. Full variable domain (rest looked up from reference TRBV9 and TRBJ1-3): DSGVTQTPKHLITATGQRVTLRCSPRSGDLSVYWYQQSLDQGLQFLIQYYNGEERAKGNILERFSAQQFPDLHSELNLSSLELGDSALYFCASSRDTNSGNTIYFGEGSWLTVV.

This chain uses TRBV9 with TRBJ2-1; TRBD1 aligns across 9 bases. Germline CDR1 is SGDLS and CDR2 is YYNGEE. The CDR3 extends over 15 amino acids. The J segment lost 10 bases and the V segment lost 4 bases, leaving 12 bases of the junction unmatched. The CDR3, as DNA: TGTGCCAGCAGCCCAGAAGGACAGGGGATGAGGGAGCAGTTCTTC. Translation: CASSPEGQGMREQFF.

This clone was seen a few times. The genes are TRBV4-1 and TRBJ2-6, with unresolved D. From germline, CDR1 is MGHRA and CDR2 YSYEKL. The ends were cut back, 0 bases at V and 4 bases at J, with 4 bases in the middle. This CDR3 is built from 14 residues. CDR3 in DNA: TGCGCCAGCAGCCAAGATTCAGGGGCCAACGTCCTGACTTTC. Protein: CASSQDSGANVLTF.

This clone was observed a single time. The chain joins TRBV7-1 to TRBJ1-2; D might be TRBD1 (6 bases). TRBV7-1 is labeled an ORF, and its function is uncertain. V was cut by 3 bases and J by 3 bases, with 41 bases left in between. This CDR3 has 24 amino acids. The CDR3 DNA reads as TGTGCCAGCAGCTCCATTCCCCTTCGGTCAGGGGCACAAAATGCGGACTCAGGCTACTATGGCTACACCTTC. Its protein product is CASSSIPLRSGAQNADSGYYGYTF.

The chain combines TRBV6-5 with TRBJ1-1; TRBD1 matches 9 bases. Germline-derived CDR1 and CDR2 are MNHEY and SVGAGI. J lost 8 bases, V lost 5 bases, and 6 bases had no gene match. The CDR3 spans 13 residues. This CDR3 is CASSTDRGAEAFF. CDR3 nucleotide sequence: TGTGCCAGCAGTACGGACAGGGGCGCAGAAGCTTTCTTT.

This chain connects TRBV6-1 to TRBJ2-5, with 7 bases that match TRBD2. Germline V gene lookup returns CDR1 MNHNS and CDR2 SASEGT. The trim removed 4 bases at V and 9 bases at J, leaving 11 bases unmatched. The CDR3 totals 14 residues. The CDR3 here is CASSGGGGSEAQYF. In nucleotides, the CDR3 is TGTGCCAGCAGTGGGGGGGGAGGGTCGGAGGCCCAGTACTTC.

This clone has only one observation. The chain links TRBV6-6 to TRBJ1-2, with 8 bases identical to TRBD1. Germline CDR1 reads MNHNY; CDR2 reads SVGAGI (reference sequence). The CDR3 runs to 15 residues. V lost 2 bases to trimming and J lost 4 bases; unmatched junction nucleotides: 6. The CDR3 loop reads CASSYPGGGSYGYTF. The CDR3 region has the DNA TGTGCCAGCAGTTACCCAGGGGGCGGGAGCTATGGCTACACCTTC.

Here the CDR3 reads CASSYWSGTRGNEQFF. The CDR3 DNA is TGTGCCAGCAGTTACTGGTCAGGAACGCGGGGGAATGAGCAGTTCTTC. The gene calls are TRBV6-5 and TRBJ2-1, with 7 nucleotides matching TRBD2. Germline V gives CDR1 MNHEY, CDR2 SVGAGI. Trimming cost V 1 base and J 7 bases; bases outside gene matches: 10. This CDR3 region has 16 residues.

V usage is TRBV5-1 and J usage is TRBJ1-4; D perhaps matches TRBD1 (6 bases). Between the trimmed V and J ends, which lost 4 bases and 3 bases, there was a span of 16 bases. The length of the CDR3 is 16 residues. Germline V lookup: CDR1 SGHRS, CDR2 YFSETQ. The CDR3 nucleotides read TGCGCCAGCAGCCCAACACAGGGATCGGCTAATGAAAAACTGTTTTTT. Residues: CASSPTQGSANEKLFF.

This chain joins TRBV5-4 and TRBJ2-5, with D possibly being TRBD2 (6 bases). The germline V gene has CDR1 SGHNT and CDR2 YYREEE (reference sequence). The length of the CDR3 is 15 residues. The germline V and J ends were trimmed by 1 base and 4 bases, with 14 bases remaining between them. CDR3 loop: CASSLRSGYRETQYF. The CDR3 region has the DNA TGTGCCAGCAGCTTGCGAAGCGGGTATAGAGAGACCCAGTACTTC.

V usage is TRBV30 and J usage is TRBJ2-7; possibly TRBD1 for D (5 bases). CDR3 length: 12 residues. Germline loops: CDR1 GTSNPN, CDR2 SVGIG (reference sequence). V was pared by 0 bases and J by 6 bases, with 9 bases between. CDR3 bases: TGTGCCTGGAGTGTAAAGGGGATCGAGCAGTACTTC. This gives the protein CAWSVKGIEQYF.

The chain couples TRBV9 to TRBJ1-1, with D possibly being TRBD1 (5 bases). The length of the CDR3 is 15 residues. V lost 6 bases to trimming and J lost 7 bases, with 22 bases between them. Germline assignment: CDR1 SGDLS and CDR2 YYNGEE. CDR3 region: CASTPTLAGGGEAFF. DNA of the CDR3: TGTGCCAGCACCCCGACCCTTGCCGGCGGGGGTGAAGCTTTCTTT.

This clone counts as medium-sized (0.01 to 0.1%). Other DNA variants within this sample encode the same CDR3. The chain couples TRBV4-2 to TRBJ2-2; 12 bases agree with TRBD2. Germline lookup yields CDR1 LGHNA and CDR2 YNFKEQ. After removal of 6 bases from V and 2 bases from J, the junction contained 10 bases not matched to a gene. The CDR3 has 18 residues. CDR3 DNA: TGTGCCAGCAGTCTTATAGCTAGCGGGAGGGCCAACACCGGGGAGCTGTTTTTT. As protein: CASSLIASGRANTGELFF.

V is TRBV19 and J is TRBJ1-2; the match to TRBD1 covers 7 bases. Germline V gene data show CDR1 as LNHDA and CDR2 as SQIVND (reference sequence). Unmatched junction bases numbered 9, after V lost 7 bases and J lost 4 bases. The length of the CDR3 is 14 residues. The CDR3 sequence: CASKEQGMSYGYTF. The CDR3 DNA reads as TGTGCCAGTAAAGAACAGGGGATGAGCTATGGCTACACCTTC.

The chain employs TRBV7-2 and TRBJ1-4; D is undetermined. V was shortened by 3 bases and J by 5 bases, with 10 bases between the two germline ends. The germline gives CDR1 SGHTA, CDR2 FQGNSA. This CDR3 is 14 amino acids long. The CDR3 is CASSLFTENEKLFF. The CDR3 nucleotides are TGTGCCAGCAGCTTGTTTACGGAGAATGAAAAACTGTTTTTT. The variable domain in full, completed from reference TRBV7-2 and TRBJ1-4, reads GAGVSQSPSNKVTEKGKDVELRCDPISGHTALYWYRQSLGQGLEFLIYFQGNSAPDKSGLPSDRFSAERTGGSVSTLTIQRTQQEDSAVYLCASSLFTENEKLFFGSGTQLSVL.

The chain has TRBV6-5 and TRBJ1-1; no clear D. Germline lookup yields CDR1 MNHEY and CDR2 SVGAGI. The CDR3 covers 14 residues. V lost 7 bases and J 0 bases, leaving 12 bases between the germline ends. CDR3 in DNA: TGTGCCAGCATCCCCAGGACTATGAACACTGAAGCTTTCTTT. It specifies CASIPRTMNTEAFF.

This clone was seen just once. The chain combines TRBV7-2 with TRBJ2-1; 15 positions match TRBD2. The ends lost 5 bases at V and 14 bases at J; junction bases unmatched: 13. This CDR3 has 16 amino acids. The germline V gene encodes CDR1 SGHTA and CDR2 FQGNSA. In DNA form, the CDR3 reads TGTGCCAGCAGCGAAGGACTAGCGGGAGGGGTGGGGGGTAAGTTCTTC. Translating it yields CASSEGLAGGVGGKFF.

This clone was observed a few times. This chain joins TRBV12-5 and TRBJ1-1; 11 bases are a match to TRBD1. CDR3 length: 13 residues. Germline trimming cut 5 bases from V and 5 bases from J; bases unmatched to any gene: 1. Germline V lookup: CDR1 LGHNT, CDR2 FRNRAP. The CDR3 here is CASGRDRGTEAFF. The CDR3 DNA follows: TGTGCTAGTGGTAGGGACAGGGGGACTGAAGCTTTCTTT.

The CDR3 DNA reads as TGTGCCAGTAGTATCGGACAGCCTCGCGAAAAACTGTTTTTT. This gives the protein CASSIGQPREKLFF. This chain connects TRBV19 to TRBJ1-4; TRBD1 is a possible D gene (6 bases). Looked up from germline, CDR1 is LNHDA and CDR2 is SQIVND (reference sequence). Trimming left V 3 bases short and J 8 bases short, with 13 bases between. The CDR3 is 14 amino acids.

The CDR3 DNA reads as TGTGCCAGCAGTTCCCAGCGGGGGGGCAGAGATACGCAGTATTTT. The encoded protein is CASSSQRGGRDTQYF. The chain links TRBV6-1 to TRBJ2-3, with 10 bases fitting TRBD2. This CDR3 has 15 amino acids. J was trimmed by 5 bases and V by 5 bases; bases with no gene match: 7. Per the germline V gene, CDR1 is MNHNS and CDR2 is SASEGT.

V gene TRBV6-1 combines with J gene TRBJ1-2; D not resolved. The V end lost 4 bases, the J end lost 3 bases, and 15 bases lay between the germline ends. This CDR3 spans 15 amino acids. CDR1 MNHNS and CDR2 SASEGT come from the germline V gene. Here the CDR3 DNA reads TGTGCCAGCAGTGGAACCTCGGGGTGGGACTATGGCTACACCTTC. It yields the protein CASSGTSGWDYGYTF.